Shown below are 19 T cell receptor beta chains from a single sample sequenced in a study of post-analysis software for immune sequencing data. General study results and limits: Elevated frequency relative to controls characterized four or five TRBV segments in patients, TRBV5-6, TRBV5-1 and TRBV20-1 among them.

Their cognate antigens are unknown. Sequencing libraries made from TCR beta cDNA carried unique molecular identifiers. TCRdb passed the PCR reads through MiXCR, listing each CDR3 protein once. The sample holds a few hundred thousand distinct CDR3 sequences; over 35% are singletons and the top ten take 12%. The sequenced sample consisted of blood. These receptors were collected from a girl under 18 with multiple sclerosis.

This clonotype appeared a few times. The chain is built from TRBV6-6 and TRBJ2-2; no clear D gene. This CDR3 is 14 amino acids long. Trimming left V 6 bases short and J 2 bases short, with 10 bases between. Germline assignment: CDR1 MNHNY and CDR2 SVGAGI (reference sequence). The CDR3 sequence: CASRNSRNTGELFF. CDR3 nucleotide sequence: TGTGCCAGCAGAAACAGCAGAAACACCGGGGAGCTGTTTTTT.

Comment on this clonotype: The germline gene is not matched at one end of the junction; a read error may be the cause. V gene TRBV7-3 combines with J gene TRBJ2-5, with D unclear. This CDR3 is built from 14 residues. The germline V gene has CDR1 SGHTA and CDR2 FQGTGA. CDR3 in amino acids: CAGSLPGEQETQYF. The DNA of the CDR3 is TGTGCCGGCAGCTTACCCGGCGAACAAGAGACCCAGTACTTC.

The chain couples TRBV28 to TRBJ2-7; weak D call: TRBD2 (6 bases). Trimming took 6 bases from V and 3 from J, leaving 15 bases between them. This CDR3 region has 14 residues. In germline, CDR1 is MDHEN, CDR2 SYDVKM. The CDR3 DNA sequence: TGTGCCAGCAGGCGACAGATCGGGGGCTACGAGCAGTACTTC. Translated: CASRRQIGGYEQYF.

The chain links TRBV28 to TRBJ2-7; 7 bases agree with TRBD1. Germline CDR1 and CDR2: MDHEN and SYDVKM. There are 14 residues in the CDR3. Trimming took 8 bases from V and 0 from J; bases not matched to a gene: 7. The CDR3 loop is CASGQDRSSYEQYF. Written as DNA, the CDR3 is TGTGCCAGCGGTCAGGACAGGTCCTCCTACGAGCAGTACTTC.

A note on this clonotype: The germline gene is not matched at one end of the junction; a read error may be the cause. The chain is built from TRBV13 and TRBJ1-2; TRBD1 matches at 7 bases. Germline loops: CDR1 PRHDT, CDR2 FYEKMQ (reference sequence). The CDR3 covers 15 residues. The CDR3, as DNA: TGTGCCAGCAGCCTAGGGGGACAGATTAACTATGGCTACACCTTC. Its translation is CASSLGGQINYGYTF. Complete variable domain (other parts from reference TRBV13 and TRBJ1-2): AAGVIQSPRHLIKEKRETATLKCYPIPRHDTVYWYQQGPGQDPQFLISFYEKMQSDKGSIPDRFSAQQFSDYHSELNMSSLELGDSALYFCASSLGGQINYGYTFGSGTRLTVV.

The V call is TRBV11-1, the J call TRBJ2-5; D ambiguous. The J call is in doubt because the DNA end fits TRBJ2-7 better. CDR1 is SGHAT and CDR2 is FQDESV in the germline V gene (reference sequence). The CDR3 is 15 amino acids. The DNA for the CDR3 is TGTGCCAGCAGCCCACAGACGGCTGGGCCCTACGAGCAGTACTTC. This translates into CASSPQTAGPYEQYF.

The V call is TRBV10-3, the J call TRBJ2-5; D unclear. TRBJ2-7 explains the end of the DNA better; the J call may be wrong. Germline V gene sequence: CDR1 ENHRY, CDR2 SYGVKD. The CDR3 loop spans 11 amino acids. The CDR3 DNA reads TGTGCCATCAGTGATTTAGACGAGCAGTACTTC. It is translated as CAISDLDEQYF.

Turning to this clonotype: This likely comes from a read error, as the CDR3 has no conserved phenylalanine or tryptophan at its end. This chain connects TRBV18 to TRBJ1-1; no firm D call. The CDR3 extends over 15 amino acids. Germline V gene lookup returns CDR1 KGHSH and CDR2 LQKENI. The V gene lost 0 bases and the J gene lost 4 bases, with 12 bases spanning the gap. CDR3 protein: CASSPPVLDLTEAFC. CDR3 sequence (DNA): TGTGCCAGCTCACCACCGGTACTGGATCTCACTGAAGCTTTCTGT.

The chain carries TRBV5-1 and TRBJ2-1; D gene unclear. The length of the CDR3 is 15 residues. Per the germline V gene, CDR1 is SGHRS and CDR2 is YFSETQ. Trimming took 4 bases from V and 0 from J, leaving 11 bases between them. The CDR3 coding sequence is TGCGCCAGCAGCCAACTACTTAGCTCCTACAATGAGCAGTTCTTC. This gives the protein CASSQLLSSYNEQFF.

CDR3 protein: CASSSSPLTGAYEQYF. In DNA form, the CDR3 reads TGCGCCAGCAGCTCCTCTCCCCTGACTGGAGCCTACGAGCAGTACTTC. The J gene is TRBJ2-7, the V gene TRBV5-1; no definite D call. Deletions cut 3 bases from V and 2 bases from J, with 18 bases between. The germline V gene encodes CDR1 SGHRS and CDR2 YFSETQ. This CDR3 has 16 residues.

This clonotype was detected a few times. This chain connects TRBV24-1 to TRBJ2-1; 8 positions match TRBD2. This CDR3 is built from 15 residues. Germline CDR1 KGHDR, CDR2 SFDVKD. The V segment lost 5 bases and the J segment 7 bases; nucleotides outside the gene matches: 9. The CDR3 nucleotides read TGTGCCACCAGTGGTCTGAGCGGGAGTAGGAATGAGCAGTTCTTC. Amino acids: CATSGLSGSRNEQFF.

This sequence joins TRBV25-1 and TRBJ1-5; D possibly corresponds to TRBD1 (6 bases). The CDR3 length is 15 residues. Germline loops: CDR1 MGHDK, CDR2 SYGVNS. V lost 4 bases and J lost 3, with 13 bases in between. CDR3 in amino acids: CASSGTQGYNQPQHF. The CDR3 nucleotides read TGTGCCAGCAGTGGAACCCAGGGGTACAATCAGCCCCAGCATTTT.

This clonotype has a handful of counts. The V call is TRBV5-1, the J call TRBJ2-1; D remains unclear. V shed 4 bases and J shed 0 bases, with 11 bases lying between them. Germline V gives CDR1 SGHRS, CDR2 YFSETQ. This CDR3 is 15 amino acids long. This CDR3 reads CASSADLSSYNEQFF. The CDR3 DNA reads as TGCGCCAGCAGCGCTGACTTATCCTCCTACAATGAGCAGTTCTTC.

The rearrangement uses TRBV19 and TRBJ1-5, with 8 positions matching TRBD1. The CDR3 has 14 residues. CDR1 and CDR2 from the germline V gene are LNHDA and SQIVND (reference sequence). The J segment lost 5 bases and the V segment lost 3 bases, leaving 3 bases of the junction unmatched. The CDR3 region is CASSIGTGDQPQHF. The CDR3 DNA follows: TGTGCCAGTAGTATCGGGACAGGTGATCAGCCCCAGCATTTT.

This chain joins TRBV5-8 and TRBJ2-5; tentative D call: TRBD1 (5 bases). Germline CDR1 SGHTS, CDR2 YDEGEE. V gave up 2 bases and J gave up 1 base, with 15 bases separating them. The CDR3 is 16 amino acids. CDR3 nucleotides: TGTGCCAGCAGCTTAGGGGTACAGGTTCGCCAAGAGACCCAGTACTTC. It is translated as CASSLGVQVRQETQYF. The whole variable domain, filled in from reference TRBV5-8 and TRBJ2-5, reads EAGVTQSPTHLIKTRGQQATLRCSPISGHTSVYWYQQALGLGLQFLLWYDEGEERNRGNFPPRFSGRQFPNYSSELNVNALELEDSALYLCASSLGVQVRQETQYFGPGTRLLVL.

This clonotype was observed a few times. V is TRBV12-3 or TRBV12-4 and J is TRBJ2-5, with D perhaps given as TRBD1 or TRBD2 (5 bases each). Trimming took off 2 bases at V and 2 bases at J, with 15 bases between the two ends. CDR3 length equals 16 residues. This CDR3 reads CASSLYWGRGQETQYF. CDR3 coding DNA: TGTGCCAGCAGTTTATATTGGGGGAGAGGTCAAGAGACCCAGTACTTC.

This clonotype appeared a single time. The rearrangement joins TRBV12-3 or TRBV12-4 to TRBJ1-6; D is perhaps TRBD1 (5 bases). V lost 11 bases to trimming and J lost 7 bases, with 15 bases between them. The CDR3 has 13 amino acids. The CDR3 DNA sequence: TGTGCCTGCGGGGCTGGGGGAAATTCACCCCTCCACTTT. It translates to CACGAGGNSPLHF.

In its sample, this clonotype was seen a few times. The chain joins TRBV29-1 to TRBJ1-2; maybe TRBD1 (5 bases). The CDR3 consists of 16 residues. Trimming removed 0 bases from V and 4 bases from J, with 18 bases in between. Germline values: CDR1 SQVTM, CDR2 ANQGSEA. This CDR3 is CSVEDRRAGLGYGYTF. The CDR3 DNA reads TGCAGCGTTGAAGACCGTCGGGCAGGGCTTGGCTATGGCTACACCTTC.

This clonotype has just a few counts. The chain employs TRBV5-1 and TRBJ2-7; no firm D call. V gave up 1 base and J gave up 0 bases, with 11 bases separating them. Germline loops: CDR1 SGHRS, CDR2 YFSETQ. The CDR3 is 15 residues long. Here the CDR3 DNA reads TGCGCCAGCAGCTTGACCCCGGAGATCTCCTACGAGCAGTACTTC. Amino acids: CASSLTPEISYEQYF.